This TCR beta chain appears in the sequencing data of a study of T cell repertoires in cytomegalovirus infection. Study background: CMV epitopes that were recently identified and HLA-C-restricted were used alongside well-studied HLA-B-restricted ones. It was the public TCR beta signatures that indicated both CMV infection and matching HLA type. Study-wide results and limits: Frequencies of public TCR beta families were cumulated, and this identified carriers of CMV plus the relevant HLA. The ex vivo response was dominated by HLA-C-restricted CMV-specific TCR beta clonotypes.

TCRdb fed the reads into MiXCR, producing one record per CDR3 protein. The sample yields hundreds of thousands of distinct CDR3 sequences, roughly a third seen once. Details on this clonotype: Its antigen remains unknown.

Germline lookup yields CDR1 MNHEY and CDR2 SMNVEV (reference sequence). CDR3 length: 15 amino acids. With V trimmed by 2 bases and J by 5 bases, 7 bases remained unmatched. Sequenced material: cultured PBMCs, taken from culture after CMV antigen stimulation. The chain has TRBV27 and TRBJ2-3, with 7 bases aligning to TRBD1. The receptor was derived from a human donor in good health (CMV status not recorded). Some clones in this sample may be carry-over from other donors' samples. The CDR3 sequence is CASSLGGRGQDTQYF. The CDR3 DNA is TGTGCCAGCAGTTTAGGTGGTAGGGGGCAAGATACGCAGTATTTT.